This T cell receptor (beta chain) was sequenced during a study of OX40 agonist ivuxolimab in advanced cancers. Across the study: The study enrolled dose-escalation patients with hepatocellular carcinoma, melanoma, renal cell or head and neck cancer.

Regarding the study as a whole: The authors did not determine the antigen specificity of the expanded peripheral T cells. By week 6 at 0.1 to 3.0 mg/kg, blood CD4+ and CD8+ T cells had expanded clonally.

This clone was seen a handful of times. Antigen unknown. The assay was immunoSEQ multiplex PCR, and TCRdb's table has in-frame clones only and misses some. This table has 15,000 to 20,000 clones, about 70% appearing once. Germline CDR1 reads MNHEY; CDR2 reads SVGAGI. The CDR3 length is 13 residues. V was shortened by 5 bases and J by 4 bases, with 11 bases between the two germline ends. J is TRBJ1-1 and V is TRBV6-5, with D possibly being TRBD1 (6 bases). This TCR was recovered from an adult with an advanced solid tumor such as melanoma, head and neck, liver or kidney cancer. Sequenced material: CD4+ or CD8+ T cells sorted from blood, taken in a trial of the OX40 agonist ivuxolimab. CDR3 coding DNA: TGTGCCAGCAGTACAGGGCTGTTCACTGAAGCTTTCTTT. Amino acids: CASSTGLFTEAFF.